These T cell receptor beta chains were read from a single sample in a study of OX40 agonist ivuxolimab in advanced cancers. Data came from immunoSEQ multiplex PCR; TCRdb stores just in-frame clones and leaves some out. This sample has over 55,000 clones, with 65% to 90% found just once. Material: CD4+ or CD8+ T cells sorted from blood, obtained in a trial of the OX40 agonist ivuxolimab. The receptors were sampled from an adult with an advanced solid tumor such as melanoma, head and neck, liver or kidney cancer. Each CDR3 is given with its conserved first and last residue. The D gene is left open where the match is weak. For some rows the clone size is stated as once, few or many, or as a class when expanded; others skip it.

size	V	length	D	J	CDR3	DNA
-	TRBV2	15	-	TRBJ2-2	CASSLTHENTGELFF	TGTGCCAGCAGCCTGACGCATGAGAACACCGGGGAGCTGTTTTTT
-	TRBV6-6	13	-	TRBJ1-4	CASSYLSHEKLFF	TGTGCCAGCAGTTACCTGAGTCATGAAAAACTGTTTTTT
-	TRBV18	15	TRBD2	TRBJ2-7	CASSPLAGVFDEQYF	TGTGCCAGCTCACCCTTAGCGGGAGTTTTCGACGAGCAGTACTTC
-	TRBV19	15	TRBD1	TRBJ1-1	CASSILGQGNTEAFF	TGTGCCAGTAGTATACTGGGACAGGGAAACACTGAAGCTTTCTTT
-	TRBV27	13	TRBD2	TRBJ2-7	CASRRAGEREQYF	TGTGCCAGCAGAAGGGCGGGGGAACGCGAGCAGTACTTC
-	TRBV5-6	13	TRBD1	TRBJ1-3	CASSPGTVNTIYF	TGTGCCAGCAGCCCAGGGACAGTGAACACCATATATTTT
-	TRBV19	14	-	TRBJ2-7	CASSSDPSSYEQYF	TGTGCCAGTAGTTCAGACCCGAGCTCCTACGAGCAGTACTTC
-	TRBV6-1	14	-	TRBJ2-7	CASSAGLVFGEQYF	TGTGCCAGCAGTGCAGGACTCGTTTTTGGCGAGCAGTACTTC
-	TRBV6-6	16	-	TRBJ2-3	CASRRPGTSSRDTQYF	TGTGCCAGCAGGCGTCCGGGGACATCTTCGAGGGATACGCAGTATTTT
-	TRBV4-1	14	TRBD1	TRBJ2-5	CASSQDAGGAAQYF	TGCGCCAGCAGCCAAGACGCAGGGGGTGCCGCCCAGTACTTC
once	TRBV9	17	TRBD1	TRBJ1-2	CASSAPRGGRELYSYTF	TGTGCCAGCAGCGCTCCTAGAGGGGGCAGGGAATTATATAGCTACACCTTC
-	TRBV2	14	-	TRBJ1-1	CASSREEEYTEAFF	TGTGCCAGCTCTCGAGAAGAGGAGTACACTGAAGCTTTCTTT
-	TRBV4-1	19	TRBD2	TRBJ2-6	CASSLRTSGRGSGANVLTF	TGCGCCAGCAGCCTGAGGACTAGCGGGAGGGGCTCTGGGGCCAACGTCCTGACTTTC
few	TRBV5-1	14	-	TRBJ2-5	CASSLGGGEETQYF	TGCGCCAGCAGCTTGGGAGGGGGAGAGGAGACCCAGTACTTC
-	TRBV9	16	TRBD2	TRBJ2-3	CASSERPSGSTDTQYF	TGTGCCAGCAGCGAGCGACCTAGCGGGTCAACAGATACGCAGTATTTT
-	TRBV5-4	15	-	TRBJ1-2	CASSWTGAGNYGYTF	TGTGCCAGCAGCTGGACGGGAGCGGGAAACTATGGCTACACCTTC
-	TRBV19	14	-	TRBJ1-2	CASSIRTANYGYTF	TGTGCCAGTAGTATCCGGACGGCTAACTATGGCTACACCTTC
once	TRBV2	15	TRBD1	TRBJ1-1	CASSVFPGGDTEAFF	TGTGCCAGCAGTGTCTTCCCAGGGGGGGACACTGAAGCTTTCTTT
-	TRBV9	14	-	TRBJ2-6	CASSLSPMANVLTF	TGTGCCAGCAGCTTAAGTCCGATGGCCAACGTCCTGACTTTC
few	TRBV5-1	12	TRBD1	TRBJ2-7	CASSRDSYEQYF	TGCGCCAGCAGCCGGGACAGCTACGAGCAGTACTTC
-	TRBV4-2	16	-	TRBJ1-2	CASSQSGGISVYGYTF	TGTGCCAGCAGCCAATCGGGGGGTATATCCGTCTATGGCTACACCTTC
few	TRBV11-2	14	-	TRBJ2-1	CASTAQSSYNEQFF	TGTGCCAGCACGGCCCAGAGCTCCTACAATGAGCAGTTCTTC
-	TRBV7-8	14	-	TRBJ2-7	CASSFGPTAYEQYF	TGTGCCAGCAGCTTTGGGCCGACAGCTTACGAGCAGTACTTC
-	TRBV10-2	16	TRBD2	TRBJ2-5	CASSPRTGGPPETQYF	TGCGCCAGCAGTCCGAGGACGGGAGGGCCCCCAGAGACCCAGTACTTC
-	TRBV5-1	16	-	TRBJ2-7	CASSLAGLKGSSEQYF	TGCGCCAGCAGCTTGGCGGGTTTGAAGGGGAGCTCCGAGCAGTACTTC
-	TRBV5-1	16	TRBD2	TRBJ2-2	CASSRTTSGLTGELFF	TGCGCCAGCAGCCGAACGACTAGCGGGCTCACCGGGGAGCTGTTTTTT
-	TRBV29-1	14	-	TRBJ1-4	CSALLGRWDEKLFF	TGCAGCGCCCTCTTAGGGAGGTGGGATGAAAAACTGTTTTTT
-	TRBV6-5	11	-	TRBJ2-1	CASQQATRQFF	TGTGCCAGCCAACAGGCGACTCGGCAGTTCTTC
-	TRBV10-2	15	TRBD2	TRBJ2-2	CASNRLAGDTGELFF	TGCGCCAGCAACCGACTAGCGGGGGACACCGGGGAGCTGTTTTTT
-	TRBV2	12	-	TRBJ2-3	CASRERADTQYF	TGTGCCAGCAGGGAAAGGGCAGATACGCAGTATTTT
once	TRBV7-6	15	-	TRBJ2-1	CASSRRDSLRDEQFF	TGTGCCAGCAGCCGACGGGACTCCCTCCGGGATGAGCAGTTCTTC
few	TRBV2	16	-	TRBJ1-3	CASSDGRLYSGNTIYF	TGTGCCAGCAGTGACGGAAGGCTATACTCTGGAAACACCATATATTTT
-	TRBV6-1	13	-	TRBJ1-5	CASSDQYNQPQHF	TGTGCCAGCAGTGATCAGTACAATCAGCCCCAGCATTTT
few	TRBV5-1	14	TRBD1	TRBJ1-2	CASSLSGQDYGYTF	TGCGCCAGCAGCTTGTCCGGACAGGACTATGGCTACACCTTC
-	TRBV6-5	12	-	TRBJ1-5	CASRGLNQPQHF	TGTGCCAGCAGGGGCCTGAATCAGCCCCAGCATTTT
-	TRBV5-1	15	-	TRBJ1-5	CASIPDNSGNQPQHF	TGCGCCAGCATACCGGACAACTCGGGCAATCAGCCCCAGCATTTT
-	TRBV6-5	15	TRBD2	TRBJ2-1	CASSPLAGARGEQFF	TGTGCCAGCAGTCCACTAGCGGGAGCACGGGGTGAGCAGTTCTTC
-	TRBV6-1	17	-	TRBJ1-4	CASSEAPPTGRPEKLFF	TGTGCCAGCAGTGAAGCACCCCCAACAGGGAGGCCTGAAAAACTGTTTTTT
once	TRBV19	13	-	TRBJ1-4	CATSLATNEKLFF	TGTGCCACCTCATTAGCAACTAATGAAAAACTGTTTTTT
-	TRBV15	20	-	TRBJ1-6	CATSRGLGRGRGSYNSPLHF	TGTGCCACCAGCAGGGGGCTTGGCAGGGGACGTGGTAGCTATAATTCACCCCTCCACTTT
-	TRBV5-1	14	-	TRBJ2-2	CASSFSWNTGELFF	TGCGCCAGCAGCTTCTCGTGGAACACCGGGGAGCTGTTTTTT
-	TRBV30	15	-	TRBJ1-1	CAWNPNRPRNTEAFF	TGTGCCTGGAACCCCAACAGGCCGCGGAACACTGAAGCTTTCTTT
-	TRBV6-5	15	-	TRBJ2-1	CASRRFRSSYNEQFF	TGTGCCAGCAGGCGTTTTAGGAGCTCCTACAATGAGCAGTTCTTC
-	TRBV9	16	TRBD2	TRBJ2-2	CASSVAAGGTPGELFF	TGTGCCAGCAGCGTAGCAGCGGGAGGGACACCCGGGGAGCTGTTTTTT
-	TRBV7-3	13	-	TRBJ1-1	CASSQEGNTEAFF	TGTGCCAGCAGCCAGGAGGGGAACACTGAAGCTTTCTTT
-	TRBV5-1	13	-	TRBJ2-7	CASSLEGQYEQYF	TGCGCCAGCAGCTTGGAAGGTCAGTACGAGCAGTACTTC
-	TRBV18	16	TRBD1	TRBJ1-2	CASSPDRGRWGYGYTF	TGTGCCAGCTCACCAGACAGGGGGCGTTGGGGCTATGGCTACACCTTC
-	TRBV20-1	11	-	TRBJ2-1	CSARGYNEQFF	TGCAGTGCTAGGGGGTACAATGAGCAGTTCTTC
-	TRBV6-1	14	-	TRBJ2-7	CASSHGATSYEQYF	TGTGCCAGCAGTCACGGGGCTACCTCCTACGAGCAGTACTTC
few	TRBV30	14	-	TRBJ1-2	CAWSTPGAFWGYTF	TGTGCCTGGAGTACACCGGGGGCCTTCTGGGGCTACACCTTC
-	TRBV7-6	14	-	TRBJ2-3	CASSFQVASDTQYF	TGTGCCAGCAGCTTCCAGGTAGCGTCAGATACGCAGTATTTT
-	TRBV7-6	16	-	TRBJ2-2	CASSSTGAGSTGELFF	TGTGCCAGCAGCTCAACGGGAGCCGGGAGCACCGGGGAGCTGTTTTTT
-	TRBV5-1	20	TRBD2	TRBJ2-1	CASSLFLPLISGDSYNEQFF	TGCGCCAGCAGCTTATTTCTCCCTTTAATTAGCGGGGATTCCTACAATGAGCAGTTCTTC
-	TRBV11-2	12	-	TRBJ1-1	CASSLVRGAAFF	TGTGCCAGCAGCTTAGTAAGGGGGGCAGCTTTCTTT
once	TRBV5-1	16	-	TRBJ2-5	CASSSSGHEPTETQYF	TGCGCCAGCAGCTCCTCGGGCCACGAGCCTACAGAGACCCAGTACTTC
-	TRBV4-1	20	TRBD1	TRBJ2-6	CASSQLTYRGLLDWANVLTF	TGCGCCAGCAGCCAACTAACGTACAGGGGTCTCTTAGACTGGGCCAACGTCCTGACTTTC
-	TRBV6-5	14	-	TRBJ2-1	CASSYRARGAEQFF	TGTGCCAGCAGTTACCGAGCCCGGGGGGCTGAGCAGTTCTTC
-	TRBV4-2	17	-	TRBJ2-5	CASSQEPAGGEGETQYF	TGTGCCAGCAGCCAAGAACCCGCCGGGGGCGAGGGGGAGACCCAGTACTTC